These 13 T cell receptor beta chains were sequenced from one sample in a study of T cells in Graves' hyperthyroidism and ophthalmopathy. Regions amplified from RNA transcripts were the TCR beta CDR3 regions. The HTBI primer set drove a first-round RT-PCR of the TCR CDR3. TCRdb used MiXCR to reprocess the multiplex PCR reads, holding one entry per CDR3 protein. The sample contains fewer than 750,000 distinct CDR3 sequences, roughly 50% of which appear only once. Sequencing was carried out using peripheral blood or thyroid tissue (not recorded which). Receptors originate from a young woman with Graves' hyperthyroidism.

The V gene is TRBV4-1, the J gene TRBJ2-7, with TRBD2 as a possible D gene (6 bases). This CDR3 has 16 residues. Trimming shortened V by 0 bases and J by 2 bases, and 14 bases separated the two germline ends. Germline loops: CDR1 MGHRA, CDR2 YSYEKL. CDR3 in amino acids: CASSQEGVAVPYEQYF. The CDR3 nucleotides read TGCGCCAGCAGCCAAGAGGGTGTAGCGGTACCCTACGAGCAGTACTTC.

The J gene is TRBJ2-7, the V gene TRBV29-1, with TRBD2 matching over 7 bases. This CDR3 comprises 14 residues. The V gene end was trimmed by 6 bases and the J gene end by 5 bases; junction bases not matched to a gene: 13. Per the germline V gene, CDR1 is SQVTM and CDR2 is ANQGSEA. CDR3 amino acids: CSVLTSPSPNEQYF. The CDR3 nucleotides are TGCAGCGTCCTGACTAGCCCCTCTCCTAACGAGCAGTACTTC.

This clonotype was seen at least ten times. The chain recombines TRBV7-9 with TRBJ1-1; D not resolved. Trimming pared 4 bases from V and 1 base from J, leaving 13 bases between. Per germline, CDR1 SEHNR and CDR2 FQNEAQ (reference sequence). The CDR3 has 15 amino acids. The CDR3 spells CASSSVLAGNTEAFF. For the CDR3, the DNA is TGTGCCAGCAGCTCCGTATTAGCTGGGAACACTGAAGCTTTCTTT.

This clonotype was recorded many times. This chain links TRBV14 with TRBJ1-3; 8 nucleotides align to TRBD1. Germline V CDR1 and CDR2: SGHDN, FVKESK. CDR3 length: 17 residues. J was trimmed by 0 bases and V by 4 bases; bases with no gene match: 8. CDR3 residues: CASSPLGQGISGNTIYF. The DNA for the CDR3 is TGTGCCAGCAGCCCACTCGGACAGGGAATCTCTGGAAACACCATATATTTT.

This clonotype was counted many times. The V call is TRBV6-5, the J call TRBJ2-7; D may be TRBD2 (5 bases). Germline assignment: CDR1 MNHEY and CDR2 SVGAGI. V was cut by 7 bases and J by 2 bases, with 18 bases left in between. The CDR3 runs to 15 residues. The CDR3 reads CASNPTGAATYEQYF. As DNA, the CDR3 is TGTGCCAGCAATCCTACCGGAGCGGCAACCTACGAGCAGTACTTC.

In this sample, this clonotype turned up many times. The CDR3: CSARDLGGQGAREQYF. CDR3 nucleotides: TGCAGTGCTAGAGATCTCGGGGGACAGGGGGCGCGCGAGCAGTACTTC. The V call is TRBV20-1, the J call TRBJ2-7; 12 bases are a match to TRBD1. Germline loops: CDR1 DFQATT, CDR2 SNEGSKA (reference sequence). Trimming at V came to 0 bases and at J to 6 bases, leaving 9 bases not matched to a gene. The CDR3 totals 16 residues.

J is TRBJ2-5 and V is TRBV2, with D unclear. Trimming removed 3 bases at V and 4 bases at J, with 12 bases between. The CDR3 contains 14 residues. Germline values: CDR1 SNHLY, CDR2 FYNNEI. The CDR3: CASSEDLWGETQYF. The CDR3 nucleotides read TGTGCCAGCAGTGAGGACCTGTGGGGAGAGACCCAGTACTTC.

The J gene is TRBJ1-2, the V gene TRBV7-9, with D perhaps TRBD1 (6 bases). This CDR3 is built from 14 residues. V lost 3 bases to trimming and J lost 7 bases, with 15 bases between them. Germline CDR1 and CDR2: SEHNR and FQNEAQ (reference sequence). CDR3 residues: CASSLVGTLRGYTF. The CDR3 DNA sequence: TGTGCCAGCAGCTTGGTAGGGACATTGCGTGGCTACACCTTC.

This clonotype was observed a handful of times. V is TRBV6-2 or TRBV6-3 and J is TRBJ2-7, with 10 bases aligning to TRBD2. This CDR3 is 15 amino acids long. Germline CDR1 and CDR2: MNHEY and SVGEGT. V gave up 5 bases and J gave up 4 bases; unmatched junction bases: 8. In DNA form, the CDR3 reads TGTGCCAGCAGTGAAAGACTAGCGGGCTATTACGAGCAGTACTTC. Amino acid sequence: CASSERLAGYYEQYF.

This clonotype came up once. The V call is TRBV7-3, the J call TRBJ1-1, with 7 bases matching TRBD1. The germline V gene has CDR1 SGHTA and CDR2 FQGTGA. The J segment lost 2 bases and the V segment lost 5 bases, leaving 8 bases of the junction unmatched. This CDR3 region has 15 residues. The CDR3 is CASSPGTVVNTEAFF. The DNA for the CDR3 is TGTGCCAGCAGCCCCGGGACAGTGGTCAACACTGAAGCTTTCTTT.

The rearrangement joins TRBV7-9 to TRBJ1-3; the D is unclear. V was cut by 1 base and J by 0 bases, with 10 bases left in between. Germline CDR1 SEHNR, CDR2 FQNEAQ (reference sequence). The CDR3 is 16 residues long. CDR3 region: CASSLGSSRSGNTIYF. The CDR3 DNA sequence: TGTGCCAGCAGCTTAGGATCCAGCCGCTCTGGAAACACCATATATTTT.

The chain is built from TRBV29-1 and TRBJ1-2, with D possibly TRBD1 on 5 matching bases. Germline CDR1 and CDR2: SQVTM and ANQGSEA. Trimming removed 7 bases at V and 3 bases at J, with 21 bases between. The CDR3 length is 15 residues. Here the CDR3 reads CSAGDRDSYYYGYTF. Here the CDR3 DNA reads TGCAGCGCTGGAGATCGGGACTCGTACTACTATGGCTACACCTTC.

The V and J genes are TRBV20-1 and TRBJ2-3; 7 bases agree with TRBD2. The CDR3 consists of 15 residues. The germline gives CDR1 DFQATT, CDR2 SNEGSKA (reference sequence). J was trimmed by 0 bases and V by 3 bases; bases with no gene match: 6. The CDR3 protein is CSASRLAGSTDTQYF. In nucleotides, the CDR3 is TGCAGTGCTAGTAGACTAGCTGGAAGCACAGATACGCAGTATTTT.